This section outlines one TCR beta chain sequence together with its context. Its specificity is unknown. The sample comes from a study of shared clonotypes between healthy human individuals. The study, taken as a whole, reports: A handful of donors had about 5.1% of their naive CD4 clonotypes in common.

This CDR3 is built from 17 residues. CDR1 SGHNT and CDR2 YYREEE come from the germline V gene (reference sequence). The V end was cut by 2 bases, the J end by 4 bases, with 18 bases between. Profiled with immunoSEQ multiplex PCR; TCRdb holds only in-frame clones, not every one. Of more than 1.2 million clones in the sample, less than 99% were seen once. J is TRBJ2-2 and V is TRBV5-4; TRBD1 might be the D (6 bases). The source of this sequence is a man aged 30-40 years in good health. The sample taken for sequencing was naive CD4+ T cells sorted from blood. Subset reported: CD45RA+ positively selected. CDR3 region: CASSFRQGFGSTGELFF. The CDR3 DNA reads TGTGCCAGCAGCTTTAGGCAGGGGTTTGGTAGCACCGGGGAGCTGTTTTTT.